The clone carrying this TCR beta chain was observed many times. The antigen remains unidentified. This sample was included in a study of CD8+CD57+ T cells in acquired aplastic anemia. The overall study: Each DNA sample taken from sorted CD4+ and CD8+ cells came to about 3 ug on average.

The V segment lost 3 bases and the J segment 4 bases; nucleotides outside the gene matches: 11. There are 17 residues in the CDR3. Germline loops: CDR1 KGHDR, CDR2 SFDVKD. Regarding the study as a whole: In CD8+ cells, Simpson's diversity showed no significant difference between patients and controls.

Whoever was chosen for sequencing had shown CD8+CD57+ cell expansion by flow cytometry. The cohort consisted entirely of patients having severe acquired aplastic anemia. Untreated patients provided the blood samples, with no therapy given before sampling. Profiling that covered TCR beta VDJ and CDR3 relied on genomic DNA as its template. MiXCR was run by TCRdb on the reads, yielding one entry per CDR3 protein. The sample has approximately 300,000 distinct CDR3 sequences, 56% seen once. This sequence originates from a human donor with aplastic anemia. The specimen sequenced was sorted CD4+, CD8+, or CD8+CD57+ T cells (not recorded which) from PBMCs. The J gene is TRBJ2-5, the V gene TRBV24-1; 9 bases are shared with TRBD1. The chain's CDR3 is CATSDPLPGTGRETQYF. The CDR3 coding sequence is TGTGCCACCAGTGATCCCCTCCCCGGGACAGGGCGAGAGACCCAGTACTTC.